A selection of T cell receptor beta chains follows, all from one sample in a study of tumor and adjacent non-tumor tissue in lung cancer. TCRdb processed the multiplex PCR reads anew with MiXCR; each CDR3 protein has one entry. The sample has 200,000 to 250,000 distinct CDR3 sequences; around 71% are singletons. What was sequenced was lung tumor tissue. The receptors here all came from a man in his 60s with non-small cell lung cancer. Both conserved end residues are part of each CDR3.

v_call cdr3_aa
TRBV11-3 CASSLDLTHYERYF
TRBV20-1 CSARSASWSLNEQFF
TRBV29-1 CRVEGRSAEAFF
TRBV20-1 CSARVLGHTEAFF
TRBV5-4 CASSLDTTEAFF
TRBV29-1 CSTGWPQETQYF
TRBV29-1 CSVSRRTGSGETQYF
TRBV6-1 CASSPGTSGRSGELFF
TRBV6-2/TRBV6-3 CASSRNPNTEAVF
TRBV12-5 CASGLVLGSLAGAPATYEQYF
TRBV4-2 CASSQDEGLYNSPLHF
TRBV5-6 CASSLPGQGDGYTF
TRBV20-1 CSALPGQLIVETQYF
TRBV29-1 CSVGQGRGPDTQYF